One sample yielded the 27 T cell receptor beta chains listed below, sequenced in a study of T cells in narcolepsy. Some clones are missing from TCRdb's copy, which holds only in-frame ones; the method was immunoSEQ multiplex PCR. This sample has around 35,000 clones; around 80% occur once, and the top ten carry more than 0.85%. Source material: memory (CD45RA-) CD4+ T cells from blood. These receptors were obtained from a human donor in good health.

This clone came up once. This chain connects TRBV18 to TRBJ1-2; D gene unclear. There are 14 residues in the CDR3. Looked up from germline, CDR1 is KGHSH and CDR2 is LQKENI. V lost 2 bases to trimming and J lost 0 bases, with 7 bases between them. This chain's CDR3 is CASSPIQPNYGYTF. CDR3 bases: TGTGCCAGCTCACCAATACAGCCTAACTATGGCTACACCTTC.

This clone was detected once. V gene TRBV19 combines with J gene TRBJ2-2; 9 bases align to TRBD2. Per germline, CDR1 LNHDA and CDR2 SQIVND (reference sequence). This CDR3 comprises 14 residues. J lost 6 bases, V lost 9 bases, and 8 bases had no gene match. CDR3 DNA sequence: TGTGCCAGCCGGGCTAGCGGGATAGCCGGGGAGCTGTTTTTT. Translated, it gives CASRASGIAGELFF.

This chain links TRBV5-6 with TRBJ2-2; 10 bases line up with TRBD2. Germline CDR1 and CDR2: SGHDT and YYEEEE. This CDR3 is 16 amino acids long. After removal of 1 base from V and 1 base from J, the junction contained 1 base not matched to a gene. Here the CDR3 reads CASSLRLAGNTGELFF. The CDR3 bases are TGTGCCAGCAGCTTGAGACTAGCGGGGAACACCGGGGAGCTGTTTTTT.

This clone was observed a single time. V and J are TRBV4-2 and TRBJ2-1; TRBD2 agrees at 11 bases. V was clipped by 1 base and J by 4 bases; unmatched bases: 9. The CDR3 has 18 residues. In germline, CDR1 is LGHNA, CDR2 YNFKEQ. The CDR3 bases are TGTGCCAGCAGCCAAGCTTCCCTAGCGGGGGGTGCTTACAATGAGCAGTTCTTC. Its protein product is CASSQASLAGGAYNEQFF.

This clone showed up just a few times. The CDR3 DNA is TGTGCCAGCAGCCGGTGGGGGCTGCGGGGCGAGCAGTTCTTC. Protein sequence: CASSRWGLRGEQFF. The chain links TRBV27 to TRBJ2-1; D possibly uses TRBD1 or TRBD2 (6 bases each). Trimming took 6 bases from V and 10 from J, leaving 19 bases between them. CDR1 is MNHEY and CDR2 is SMNVEV in the germline V gene (reference sequence). The CDR3 is 14 amino acids.

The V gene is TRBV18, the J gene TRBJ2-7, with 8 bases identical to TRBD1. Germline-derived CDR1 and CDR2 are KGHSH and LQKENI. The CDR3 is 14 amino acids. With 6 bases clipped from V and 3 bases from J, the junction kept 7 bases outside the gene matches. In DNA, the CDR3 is TGTGCCAGCTCCAGGACAGGGCAATTCTACGAGCAGTACTTC. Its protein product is CASSRTGQFYEQYF. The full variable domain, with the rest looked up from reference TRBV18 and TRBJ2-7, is NAGVMQNPRHLVRRRGQEARLRCSPMKGHSHVYWYRQLPEEGLKFMVYLQKENIIDESGMPKERFSAEFPKEGPSILRIQQVVRGDSAAYFCASSRTGQFYEQYFGPGTRLTVT.

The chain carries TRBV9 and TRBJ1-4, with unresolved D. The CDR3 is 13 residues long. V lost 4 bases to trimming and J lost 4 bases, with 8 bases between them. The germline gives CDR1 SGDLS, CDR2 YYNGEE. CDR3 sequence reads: CASSIGSNEKLFF. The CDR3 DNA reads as TGTGCCAGCAGCATAGGGAGTAATGAAAAACTGTTTTTT.

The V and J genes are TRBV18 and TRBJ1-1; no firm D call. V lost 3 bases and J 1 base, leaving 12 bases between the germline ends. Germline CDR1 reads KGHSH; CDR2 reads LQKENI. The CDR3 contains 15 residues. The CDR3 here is CASSPGGKGNTEAFF. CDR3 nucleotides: TGTGCCAGCTCACCGGGAGGGAAGGGGAACACTGAAGCTTTCTTT.

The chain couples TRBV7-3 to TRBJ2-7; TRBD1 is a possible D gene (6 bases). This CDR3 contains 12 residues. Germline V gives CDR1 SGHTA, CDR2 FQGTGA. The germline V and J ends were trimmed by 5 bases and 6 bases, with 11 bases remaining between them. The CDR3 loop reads CASSVAGAEQYF. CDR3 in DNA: TGTGCCAGCAGCGTTGCAGGGGCCGAGCAGTACTTC. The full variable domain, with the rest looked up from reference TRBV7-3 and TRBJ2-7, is GAGVSQTPSNKVTEKGKYVELRCDPISGHTALYWYRQSLGQGPEFLIYFQGTGAADDSGLPNDRFFAVRPEGSVSTLKIQRTERGDSAVYLCASSVAGAEQYFGPGTRLTVT.

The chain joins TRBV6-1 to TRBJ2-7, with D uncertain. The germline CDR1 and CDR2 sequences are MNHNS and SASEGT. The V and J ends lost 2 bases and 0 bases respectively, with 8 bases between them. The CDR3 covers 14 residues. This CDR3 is CASSEKPGSYEQYF. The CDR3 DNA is TGTGCCAGCAGTGAAAAGCCGGGCTCCTACGAGCAGTACTTC.

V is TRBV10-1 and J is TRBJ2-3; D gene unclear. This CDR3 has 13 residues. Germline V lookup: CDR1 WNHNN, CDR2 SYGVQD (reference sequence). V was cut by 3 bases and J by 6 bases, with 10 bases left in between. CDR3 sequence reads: CASSEQLGDTQYF. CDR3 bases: TGCGCCAGCAGTGAACAATTAGGGGATACGCAGTATTTT.

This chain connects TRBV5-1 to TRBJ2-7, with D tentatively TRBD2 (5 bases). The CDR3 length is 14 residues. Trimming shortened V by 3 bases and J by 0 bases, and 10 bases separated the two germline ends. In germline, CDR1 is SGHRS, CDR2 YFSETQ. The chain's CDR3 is CASSSTGSSYEQYF. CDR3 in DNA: TGCGCCAGCAGCTCGACGGGAAGCTCCTACGAGCAGTACTTC.

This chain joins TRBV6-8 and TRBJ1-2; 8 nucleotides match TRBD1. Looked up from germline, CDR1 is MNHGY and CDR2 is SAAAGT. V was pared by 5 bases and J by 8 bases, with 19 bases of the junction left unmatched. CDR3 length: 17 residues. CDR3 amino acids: CASSPGQGASPFEGYTF. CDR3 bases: TGTGCCAGCAGTCCCGGACAGGGCGCCTCTCCTTTTGAGGGCTACACCTTC.

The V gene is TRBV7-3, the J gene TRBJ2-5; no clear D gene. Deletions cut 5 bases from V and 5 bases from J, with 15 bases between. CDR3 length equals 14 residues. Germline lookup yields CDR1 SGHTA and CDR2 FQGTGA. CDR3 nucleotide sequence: TGTGCCAGCAGCCTGGACGGACGACGGGAGACCCAGTACTTC. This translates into CASSLDGRRETQYF.

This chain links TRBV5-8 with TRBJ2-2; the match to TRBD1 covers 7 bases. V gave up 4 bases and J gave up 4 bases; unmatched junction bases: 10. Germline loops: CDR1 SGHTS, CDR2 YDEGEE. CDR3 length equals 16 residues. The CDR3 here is CASSPRQGRVTGELFF. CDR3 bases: TGTGCCAGCAGCCCAAGACAGGGACGGGTCACCGGGGAGCTGTTTTTT.

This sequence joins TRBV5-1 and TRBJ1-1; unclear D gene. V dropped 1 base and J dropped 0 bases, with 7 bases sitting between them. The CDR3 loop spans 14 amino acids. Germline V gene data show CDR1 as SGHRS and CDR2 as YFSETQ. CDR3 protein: CASSLNPLNTEAFF. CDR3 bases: TGCGCCAGCAGCTTGAATCCACTGAACACTGAAGCTTTCTTT.

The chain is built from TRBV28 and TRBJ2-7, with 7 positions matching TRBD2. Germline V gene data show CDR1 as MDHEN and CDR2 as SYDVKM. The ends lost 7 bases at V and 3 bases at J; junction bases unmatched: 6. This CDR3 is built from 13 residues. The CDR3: CASMEAGDYEQYF. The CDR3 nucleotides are TGTGCCAGCATGGAGGCGGGGGACTACGAGCAGTACTTC.

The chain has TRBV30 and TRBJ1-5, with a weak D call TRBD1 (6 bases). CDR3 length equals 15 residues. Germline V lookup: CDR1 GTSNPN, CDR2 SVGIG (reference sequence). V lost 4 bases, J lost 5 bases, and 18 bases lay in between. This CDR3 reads CAWKSRAGGDQPQHF. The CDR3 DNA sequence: TGTGCCTGGAAGTCCCGGGCCGGGGGCGATCAGCCCCAGCATTTT.

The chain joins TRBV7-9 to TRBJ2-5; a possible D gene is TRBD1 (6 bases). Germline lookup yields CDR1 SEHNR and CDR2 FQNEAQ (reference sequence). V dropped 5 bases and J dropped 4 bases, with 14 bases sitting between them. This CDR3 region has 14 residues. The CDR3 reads CASSPNIRGETQYF. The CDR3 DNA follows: TGTGCCAGCAGCCCCAACATCAGGGGAGAGACCCAGTACTTC.

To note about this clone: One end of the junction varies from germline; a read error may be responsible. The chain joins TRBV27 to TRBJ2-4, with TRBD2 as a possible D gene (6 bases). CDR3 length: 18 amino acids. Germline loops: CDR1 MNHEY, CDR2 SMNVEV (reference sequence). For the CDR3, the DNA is TGTGCCAGCAATTTACGACGGGCTAGCGATCTAGCCAAAAACATTCAGTACTTC. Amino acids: CASNLRRASDLAKNIQYF.

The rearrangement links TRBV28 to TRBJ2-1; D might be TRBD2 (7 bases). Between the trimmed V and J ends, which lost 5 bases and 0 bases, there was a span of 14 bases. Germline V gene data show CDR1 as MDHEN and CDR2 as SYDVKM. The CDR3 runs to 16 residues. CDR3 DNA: TGTGCCAGCAGTCCCGGGGGCGGGAGCTCCTACAATGAGCAGTTCTTC. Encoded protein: CASSPGGGSSYNEQFF.

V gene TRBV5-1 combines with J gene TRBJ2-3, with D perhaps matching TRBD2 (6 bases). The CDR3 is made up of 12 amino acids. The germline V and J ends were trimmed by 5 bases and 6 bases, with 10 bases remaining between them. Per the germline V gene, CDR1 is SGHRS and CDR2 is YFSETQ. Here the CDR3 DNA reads TGCGCCAGCAGAATGGAGGGGGATACGCAGTATTTT. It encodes CASRMEGDTQYF.

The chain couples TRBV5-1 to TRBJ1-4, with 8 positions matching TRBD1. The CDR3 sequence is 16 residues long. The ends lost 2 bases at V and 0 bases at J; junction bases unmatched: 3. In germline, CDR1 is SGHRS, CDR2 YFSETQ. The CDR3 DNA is TGCGCCAGCAGCTTACAGGGGGTCGCAACTAATGAAAAACTGTTTTTT. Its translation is CASSLQGVATNEKLFF.

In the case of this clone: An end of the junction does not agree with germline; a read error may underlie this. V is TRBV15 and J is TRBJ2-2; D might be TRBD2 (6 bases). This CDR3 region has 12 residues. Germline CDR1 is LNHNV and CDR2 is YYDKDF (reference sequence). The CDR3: CATSTQGGELSF. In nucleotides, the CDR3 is TGTGCCACCAGCACTCAGGGCGGGGAGCTGTCTTTT.

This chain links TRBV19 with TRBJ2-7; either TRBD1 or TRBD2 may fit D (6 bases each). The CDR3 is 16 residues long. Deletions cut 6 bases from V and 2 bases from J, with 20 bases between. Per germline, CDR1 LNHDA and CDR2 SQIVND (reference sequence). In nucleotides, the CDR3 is TGTGCCAGTAGAGGGGGGTCCAGAGCCCAAGCCTACGAGCAGTACTTC. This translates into CASRGGSRAQAYEQYF.

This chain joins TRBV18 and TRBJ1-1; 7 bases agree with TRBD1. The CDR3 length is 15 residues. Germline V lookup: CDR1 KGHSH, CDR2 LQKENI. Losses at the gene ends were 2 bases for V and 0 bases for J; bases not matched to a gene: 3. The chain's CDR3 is CASSPSGGVNTEAFF. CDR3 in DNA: TGTGCCAGCTCACCATCAGGGGGGGTGAACACTGAAGCTTTCTTT.

CDR3: CASSLRASSDTQYF. CDR3 nucleotide sequence: TGTGCCAGCAGCCTTAGGGCTAGCTCAGATACGCAGTATTTT. V is TRBV11-2 and J is TRBJ2-3; D may be TRBD2 (5 bases). The CDR3 length is 14 residues. CDR1 SGHAT and CDR2 FQNNGV come from the germline V gene. The V gene lost 5 bases and the J gene lost 4 bases, with 13 bases spanning the gap. Drawing the rest from reference TRBV11-2 and TRBJ2-3, the complete variable domain is EAGVAQSPRYKIIEKRQSVAFWCNPISGHATLYWYQQILGQGPKLLIQFQNNGVVDDSQLPKDRFSAERLKGVDSTLKIQPAKLEDSAVYLCASSLRASSDTQYFGPGTRLTVL.